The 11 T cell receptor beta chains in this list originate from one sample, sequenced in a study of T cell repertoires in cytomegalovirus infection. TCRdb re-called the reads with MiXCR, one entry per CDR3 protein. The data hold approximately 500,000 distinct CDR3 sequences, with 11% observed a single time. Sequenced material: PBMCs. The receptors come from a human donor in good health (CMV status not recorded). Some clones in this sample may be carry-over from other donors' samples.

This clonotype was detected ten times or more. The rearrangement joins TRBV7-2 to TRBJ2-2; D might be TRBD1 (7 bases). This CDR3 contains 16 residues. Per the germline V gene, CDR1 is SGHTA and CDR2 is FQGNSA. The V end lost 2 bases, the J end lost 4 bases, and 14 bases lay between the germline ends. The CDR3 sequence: CASSLRRDRSTGELFF. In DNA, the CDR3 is TGTGCCAGCAGCTTAAGGCGGGACAGAAGCACCGGGGAGCTGTTTTTT.

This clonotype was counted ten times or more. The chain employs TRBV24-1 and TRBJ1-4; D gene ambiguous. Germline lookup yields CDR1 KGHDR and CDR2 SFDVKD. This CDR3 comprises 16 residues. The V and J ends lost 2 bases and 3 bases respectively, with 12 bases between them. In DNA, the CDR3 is TGTGCCACCAGTGATTCCGGAAAGGATGCTAATGAAAAACTGTTTTTT. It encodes CATSDSGKDANEKLFF.

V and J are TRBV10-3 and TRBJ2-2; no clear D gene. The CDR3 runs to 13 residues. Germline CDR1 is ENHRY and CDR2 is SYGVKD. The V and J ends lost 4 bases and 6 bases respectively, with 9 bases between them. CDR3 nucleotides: TGTGCCATCAGTGTTGGAAAATCCGGGGAGCTGTTTTTT. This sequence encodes CAISVGKSGELFF.

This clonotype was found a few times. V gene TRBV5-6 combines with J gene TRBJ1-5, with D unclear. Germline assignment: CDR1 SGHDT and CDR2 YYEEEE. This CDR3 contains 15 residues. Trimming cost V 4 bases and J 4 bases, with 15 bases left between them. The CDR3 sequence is CASSAHPSGNQPQHF. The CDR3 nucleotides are TGTGCCAGCAGCGCGCACCCGTCGGGTAATCAGCCCCAGCATTTT.

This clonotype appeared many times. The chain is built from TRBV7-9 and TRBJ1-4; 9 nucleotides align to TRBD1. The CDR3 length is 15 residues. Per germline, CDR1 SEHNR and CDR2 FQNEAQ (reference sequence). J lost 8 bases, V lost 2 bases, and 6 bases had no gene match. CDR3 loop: CASSLRDREKEKLFF. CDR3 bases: TGTGCCAGCAGCTTACGGGACAGGGAAAAGGAAAAACTGTTTTTT.

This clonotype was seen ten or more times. The CDR3 is CSALGPSRSGYNEQFF. CDR3 coding DNA: TGCAGTGCTCTTGGACCATCGAGGTCGGGCTACAATGAGCAGTTCTTC. This chain links TRBV20-1 with TRBJ2-1; unclear D gene. Looked up from germline, CDR1 is DFQATT and CDR2 is SNEGSKA (reference sequence). The CDR3 sequence is 16 residues long. V was trimmed by 5 bases and J by 3 bases, leaving 20 bases between them.

CDR3 nucleotides: TGTGCCAGCTCCTTCGGGACAGGGAGCTCTGGGGCCAACGTCCTGACTTTC. Translated, it gives CASSFGTGSSGANVLTF. The chain carries TRBV18 and TRBJ2-6, with 9 positions matching TRBD1. The J segment lost 0 bases and the V segment lost 6 bases, leaving 6 bases of the junction unmatched. There are 17 residues in the CDR3. CDR1 and CDR2 from the germline V gene are KGHSH and LQKENI. Full variable domain (missing parts from reference TRBV18 and TRBJ2-6): NAGVMQNPRHLVRRRGQEARLRCSPMKGHSHVYWYRQLPEEGLKFMVYLQKENIIDESGMPKERFSAEFPKEGPSILRIQQVVRGDSAAYFCASSFGTGSSGANVLTFGAGSRLTVL.

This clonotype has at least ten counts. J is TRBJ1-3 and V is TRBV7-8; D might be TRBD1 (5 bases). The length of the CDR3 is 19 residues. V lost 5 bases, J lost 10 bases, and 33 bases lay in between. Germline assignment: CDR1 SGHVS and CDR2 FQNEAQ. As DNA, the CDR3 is TGTGCCAGCAGCCCCTACAATAGTGGCCAGACAGCCTACGGGAAGACCATATATTTT. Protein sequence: CASSPYNSGQTAYGKTIYF. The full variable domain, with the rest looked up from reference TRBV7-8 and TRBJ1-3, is GAGVSQSPRYKVAKRGQDVALRCDPISGHVSLFWYQQALGQGPEFLTYFQNEAQLDKSGLPSDRFFAERPEGSVSTLKIQRTQQEDSAVYLCASSPYNSGQTAYGKTIYFGEGSWLTVV.

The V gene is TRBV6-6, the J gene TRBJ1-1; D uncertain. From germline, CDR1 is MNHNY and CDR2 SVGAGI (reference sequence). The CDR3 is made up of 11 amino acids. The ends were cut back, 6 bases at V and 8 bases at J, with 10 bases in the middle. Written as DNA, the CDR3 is TGTGCCAGCAGAAAAGACCAAGAAGCTTTCTTT. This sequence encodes CASRKDQEAFF.

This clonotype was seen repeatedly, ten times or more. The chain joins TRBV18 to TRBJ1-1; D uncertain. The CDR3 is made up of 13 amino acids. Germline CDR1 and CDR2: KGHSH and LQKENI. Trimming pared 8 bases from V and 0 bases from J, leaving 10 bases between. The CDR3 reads CASSPRMNTEAFF. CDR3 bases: TGTGCCAGCAGTCCTCGGATGAACACTGAAGCTTTCTTT.

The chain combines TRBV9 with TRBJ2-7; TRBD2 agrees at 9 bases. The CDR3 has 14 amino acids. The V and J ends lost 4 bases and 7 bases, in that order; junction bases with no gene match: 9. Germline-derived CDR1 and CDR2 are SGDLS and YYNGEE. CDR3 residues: CASSRDPLAGEQYF. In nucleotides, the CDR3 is TGTGCCAGCAGCAGAGACCCCCTAGCGGGGGAGCAGTACTTC.